Shown below are 16 T cell receptor beta chains from a single sample sequenced in a study of blood T cell repertoires in COVID-19. Assay used: immunoSEQ multiplex PCR; TCRdb lists only in-frame clones, some missing. The data show 400,000 to 500,000 clones, roughly 90% seen once. The sample consisted of PBMCs or T cells enriched from blood (not recorded which). These receptors were collected from a woman between 35 and 50 years old who had recovered from COVID-19.

The V call is TRBV5-1, the J call TRBJ1-1, with 12 bases matching TRBD1. Germline values: CDR1 SGHRS, CDR2 YFSETQ. Losses at the gene ends were 3 bases for V and 7 bases for J; bases not matched to a gene: 7. The CDR3 has 15 residues. The CDR3 sequence is CASSYDGTGGGEAFF. For the CDR3, the DNA is TGCGCCAGCAGCTACGATGGGACAGGGGGCGGTGAAGCTTTCTTT.

This clone showed up just a few times. The V and J genes are TRBV5-4 and TRBJ2-2, with a weak D call TRBD2 (6 bases). The CDR3 contains 13 residues. CDR1 and CDR2 from the germline V gene are SGHNT and YYREEE (reference sequence). The germline V and J ends were trimmed by 3 bases and 6 bases, with 9 bases remaining between them. The CDR3 spells CASSWGESGELFF. CDR3 nucleotide sequence: TGTGCCAGCAGCTGGGGGGAATCCGGGGAGCTGTTTTTT.

The chain combines TRBV11-2 with TRBJ1-2, with D perhaps matching TRBD1 (5 bases). CDR1 and CDR2 (germline): SGHAT, FQNNGV. The CDR3 is 15 residues long. The V and J ends lost 2 bases and 8 bases respectively, with 18 bases between them. The CDR3 sequence: CASSLLTVLAGGYTF. DNA of the CDR3: TGTGCCAGCAGCTTATTGACAGTCTTGGCGGGGGGCTACACCTTC. Filled out from reference TRBV11-2 and TRBJ1-2, the complete variable domain reads EAGVAQSPRYKIIEKRQSVAFWCNPISGHATLYWYQQILGQGPKLLIQFQNNGVVDDSQLPKDRFSAERLKGVDSTLKIQPAKLEDSAVYLCASSLLTVLAGGYTFGSGTRLTVV.

The chain recombines TRBV7-9 with TRBJ2-2, with 9 bases matching TRBD2. This CDR3 comprises 18 residues. Germline V lookup: CDR1 SEHNR, CDR2 FQNEAQ (reference sequence). V shed 4 bases and J 1 base; nucleotides not matched to a gene: 10. The CDR3 DNA reads TGTGCCAGCAGCTCACTACAGATACTAGCGGGGAACACCGGGGAGCTGTTTTTT. Translated: CASSSLQILAGNTGELFF.

The gene calls are TRBV4-1 and TRBJ1-5, with TRBD1 matching over 9 bases. Per the germline V gene, CDR1 is MGHRA and CDR2 is YSYEKL. V gave up 4 bases and J gave up 4 bases; unmatched junction bases: 5. The CDR3 is 15 residues long. CDR3 DNA sequence: TGCGCCAGCAGCCTATTCGGGACAGGGAATCAGCCCCAGCATTTT. This gives the protein CASSLFGTGNQPQHF.

This chain connects TRBV3-1 (or the pseudogene TRBV3-2) to TRBJ1-5, with D perhaps matching TRBD1 (6 bases). CDR1 is LGHDT and CDR2 is YNNKEL in the germline V gene (reference sequence). The CDR3 contains 14 residues. The germline V and J ends were trimmed by 4 bases and 4 bases, with 11 bases remaining between them. In DNA form, the CDR3 reads TGTGCCAGCAGCCCAGGACAGTTGAATCAGCCCCAGCATTTT. Translated: CASSPGQLNQPQHF.

This clone is a singleton in its sample. The chain carries TRBV7-9 and TRBJ1-4, with a tentative D call TRBD1 (6 bases). Germline values: CDR1 SEHNR, CDR2 FQNEAQ (reference sequence). Deletions cut 1 base from V and 13 bases from J, with 22 bases between. The CDR3 length is 16 residues. CDR3 residues: CASSLVIGGTNTGLFF. As DNA, the CDR3 is TGTGCCAGCAGCTTAGTAATTGGTGGGACAAATACTGGACTGTTTTTT.

The chain links TRBV24-1 to TRBJ2-7; TRBD2 is a possible D gene (6 bases). The CDR3 extends over 12 amino acids. Germline CDR1 reads KGHDR; CDR2 reads SFDVKD. Trimming took off 3 bases at V and 12 bases at J, with 14 bases between the two ends. The CDR3 here is CATSDVGGLRYF. The CDR3 bases are TGTGCCACCAGTGATGTGGGAGGCTTAAGGTACTTC.

Here the CDR3 reads CASSEGTVYETQYF. CDR3 nucleotides: TGCGCCAGCAGTGAGGGGACAGTTTATGAGACCCAGTACTTC. This chain uses TRBV10-2 with TRBJ2-5; 7 bases line up with TRBD1. V gave up 2 bases and J gave up 5 bases; unmatched junction bases: 5. The germline V gene encodes CDR1 WSHSY and CDR2 SAAADI. CDR3 length: 14 residues.

In its sample, this clone was seen a few times. The gene calls are TRBV4-1 and TRBJ1-1; D gene unclear. CDR1 MGHRA and CDR2 YSYEKL come from the germline V gene. The CDR3 loop spans 15 amino acids. Trimming shortened V by 0 bases and J by 4 bases, and 12 bases separated the two germline ends. The CDR3 reads CASSQEWSRSTEAFF. In nucleotides, the CDR3 is TGCGCCAGCAGCCAAGAATGGTCTAGGAGCACTGAAGCTTTCTTT.

The gene calls are TRBV15 and TRBJ2-5; 10 nucleotides agree with TRBD2. J lost 4 bases, V lost 5 bases, and 7 bases had no gene match. This CDR3 region has 15 residues. The germline V gene encodes CDR1 LNHNV and CDR2 YYDKDF (reference sequence). The CDR3 sequence is CATSGLAGVGETQYF. CDR3 coding DNA: TGTGCCACCAGCGGGCTAGCGGGAGTTGGAGAGACCCAGTACTTC.

V gene TRBV6-5 combines with J gene TRBJ1-2; 8 nucleotides match TRBD1. Germline V gives CDR1 MNHEY, CDR2 SVGAGI. Trimming removed 6 bases from V and 3 bases from J; junction bases left unmatched: 9. CDR3 length: 15 amino acids. CDR3 loop: CASSAGQGAYYGYTF. In DNA, the CDR3 is TGTGCCAGCAGCGCCGGGCAGGGGGCGTACTATGGCTACACCTTC.

The chain employs TRBV10-1 and TRBJ1-1; D is uncertain. V was clipped by 0 bases and J by 1 base, with 15 bases between them. The germline V gene has CDR1 WNHNN and CDR2 SYGVQD (reference sequence). The CDR3 has 17 residues. CDR3: CASSESSFNQENTEAFF. CDR3 DNA: TGCGCCAGCAGTGAGTCGAGTTTCAATCAGGAGAACACTGAAGCTTTCTTT.

This rearrangement joins TRBV6-2 or TRBV6-3 to TRBJ1-6, with TRBD1 matching over 7 bases. The CDR3 covers 15 residues. V was clipped by 6 bases and J by 7 bases; unmatched bases: 9. From germline, CDR1 is MNHEY and CDR2 SVGEGT. The CDR3 loop is CASSDTGQTNSPLHF. CDR3 coding DNA: TGTGCCAGCAGCGATACGGGACAGACGAATTCACCCCTCCACTTT.

The chain combines TRBV10-3 with TRBJ2-5; D gene unclear. The CDR3 length is 14 residues. Trimming took off 0 bases at V and 3 bases at J, with 8 bases between the two ends. CDR1 ENHRY and CDR2 SYGVKD come from the germline V gene. Here the CDR3 DNA reads TGTGCCATCAGTGAGTCAATACAGAAAGAGACCCAGTACTTC. This encodes CAISESIQKETQYF.

CDR3 protein: CASSVGGGSDYEQYF. The CDR3 coding sequence is TGTGCCAGCAGCGTAGGGGGCGGGAGCGATTACGAGCAGTACTTC. This chain joins TRBV9 and TRBJ2-7; 7 bases fit TRBD2. The CDR3 covers 15 residues. V dropped 0 bases and J dropped 4; count of bases not matched to a gene: 7. The V gene's germline CDR1 is SGDLS and CDR2 YYNGEE. Variable domain in full (rest from reference TRBV9 and TRBJ2-7): DSGVTQTPKHLITATGQRVTLRCSPRSGDLSVYWYQQSLDQGLQFLIQYYNGEERAKGNILERFSAQQFPDLHSELNLSSLELGDSALYFCASSVGGGSDYEQYFGPGTRLTVT.